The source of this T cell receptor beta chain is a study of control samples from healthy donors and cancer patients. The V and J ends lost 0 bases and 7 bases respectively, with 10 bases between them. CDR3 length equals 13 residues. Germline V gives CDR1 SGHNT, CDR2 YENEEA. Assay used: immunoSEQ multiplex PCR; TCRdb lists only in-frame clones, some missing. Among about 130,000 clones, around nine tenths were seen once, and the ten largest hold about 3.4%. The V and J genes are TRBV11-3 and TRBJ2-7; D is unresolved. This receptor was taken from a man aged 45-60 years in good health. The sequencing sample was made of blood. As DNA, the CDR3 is TGTGCCAGCAGCTTAGATCGTCTGTCTGAGCAGTACTTC. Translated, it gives CASSLDRLSEQYF. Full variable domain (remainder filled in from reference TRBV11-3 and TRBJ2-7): EAGVVQSPRYKIIEKKQPVAFWCNPISGHNTLYWYLQNLGQGPELLIRYENEEAVDDSQLPKDRFSAERLKGVDSTLKIQPAELGDSAVYLCASSLDRLSEQYFGPGTRLTVT.